The 24 T cell receptor beta chains listed next were all sequenced from one sample in a study of cytomegalovirus exposure and HLA in healthy donors. PCR was performed using 60 Vbeta and 13 Jbeta primers. Clones were sequenced by immunoSEQ multiplex PCR, and TCRdb holds only the in-frame ones, with some missing. The sample has more than 95,000 clones, 15% to 20% seen once; the top ten hold roughly 2.7%. Sequencing used PBMCs. These receptor sequences come from a female donor in good health and CMV-seropositive.

This clone was counted between two and nine times. The V gene is TRBV6-6, the J gene TRBJ2-3, with a tentative D call TRBD2 (5 bases). V lost 6 bases and J lost 4, with 20 bases in between. Germline V lookup: CDR1 MNHNY, CDR2 SVGAGI (reference sequence). The CDR3 spans 16 residues. The CDR3 DNA follows: TGTGCCAGCAGCCCGGGGTCTAATCGCCTTTCAGATACGCAGTATTTT. This codes for CASSPGSNRLSDTQYF.

The table lists this clone with many counts. The same CDR3 is also encoded by other DNA sequences in this sample. J is TRBJ1-1 and V is TRBV5-4, with 9 bases identical to TRBD1. Germline assignment: CDR1 SGHNT and CDR2 YYREEE (reference sequence). Trimming took 0 bases from V and 5 from J; bases not matched to a gene: 2. The CDR3 loop spans 14 amino acids. The CDR3 sequence: CASSLDRGRTEAFF. CDR3 nucleotide sequence: TGTGCCAGCAGCTTGGACAGGGGGCGGACTGAAGCTTTCTTT.

The gene calls are TRBV19 and TRBJ1-5; D may be TRBD1 (6 bases). The V gene lost 6 bases and the J gene lost 0 bases, with 24 bases spanning the gap. The CDR3 consists of 19 residues. Germline lookup yields CDR1 LNHDA and CDR2 SQIVND (reference sequence). The CDR3 bases are TGTGCCAGTAGACCCAGACGACAGGAGGACTTGTATAGCAATCAGCCCCAGCATTTT. Its protein is CASRPRRQEDLYSNQPQHF.

This clone was recorded a few times. The chain joins TRBV25-1 to TRBJ2-3, with 9 nucleotides matching TRBD2. V trimming: 6 bases; J trimming: 6 bases; junction bases outside the gene matches: 10. The CDR3 contains 15 residues. The germline V gene encodes CDR1 MGHDK and CDR2 SYGVNS. The DNA of the CDR3 is TGTGCCAGCAGCCGAATAGCGGGAGTGTCGGATACGCAGTATTTT. Protein sequence: CASSRIAGVSDTQYF.

The chain couples TRBV28 to TRBJ1-3, with D perhaps TRBD1 (5 bases). Trimming stripped 4 bases from V and 10 bases from J, with 8 bases between. The CDR3 is 11 amino acids. Germline V gene sequence: CDR1 MDHEN, CDR2 SYDVKM. CDR3 nucleotides: TGTGCCAGCAGTTCACCAGGGACCATATATTTT. Its translation is CASSSPGTIYF.

This clone was seen a few times. The rearrangement joins TRBV29-1 to TRBJ1-2; 10 bases agree with TRBD1. In germline, CDR1 is SQVTM, CDR2 ANQGSEA. J was trimmed by 4 bases and V by 4 bases; bases with no gene match: 0. This CDR3 region has 12 residues. CDR3 residues: CSVGQGAYGYTF. In nucleotides, the CDR3 is TGCAGCGTTGGACAGGGGGCCTATGGCTACACCTTC.

This clone was picked up a small number of times. This rearrangement joins TRBV7-2 to TRBJ1-1; TRBD1 matches 8 bases. The CDR3 is made up of 18 amino acids. Germline V CDR1 and CDR2: SGHTA, FQGNSA. The V segment lost 5 bases and the J segment 3 bases; nucleotides outside the gene matches: 17. The CDR3 sequence: CASSKIFGTGRGDTEAFF. The CDR3 DNA follows: TGTGCCAGCAGCAAAATTTTTGGGACAGGAAGGGGGGACACTGAAGCTTTCTTT.

The V call is TRBV18, the J call TRBJ2-7; no reliable D call. Between the trimmed V and J ends, which lost 3 bases and 2 bases, there was a span of 11 bases. There are 14 residues in the CDR3. Looked up from germline, CDR1 is KGHSH and CDR2 is LQKENI. The CDR3 sequence is CASSPLGSTYEQYF. CDR3 in DNA: TGTGCCAGCTCACCGCTAGGCAGTACCTACGAGCAGTACTTC.

The rearrangement links TRBV2 to TRBJ2-3; 7 nucleotides match TRBD1. From germline, CDR1 is SNHLY and CDR2 FYNNEI. The length of the CDR3 is 14 residues. The J segment lost 7 bases and the V segment lost 3 bases, leaving 7 bases of the junction unmatched. In DNA form, the CDR3 reads TGTGCCAGCAGTGAGGGATGGGGACAGTATACGCAGTATTTT. The encoded protein is CASSEGWGQYTQYF.

The CDR3 region is CASSEDRVSETQYF. CDR3 DNA sequence: TGTGCCAGCAGTGAGGACAGGGTGAGCGAGACCCAGTACTTC. The chain joins TRBV6-1 to TRBJ2-5; 8 bases fit TRBD1. Germline trimming cut 3 bases from V and 5 bases from J; bases unmatched to any gene: 5. The V gene's germline CDR1 is MNHNS and CDR2 SASEGT. The CDR3 sequence is 14 residues long.

The V call is TRBV6-4, the J call TRBJ2-2; D might be TRBD1 (5 bases). Germline assignment: CDR1 MRHNA and CDR2 SNTAGT. Between the trimmed V and J ends, which lost 0 bases and 5 bases, there was a span of 7 bases. The CDR3 has 14 amino acids. The CDR3 reads CASSDSQGTGELFF. Here the CDR3 DNA reads TGTGCCAGCAGTGACTCGCAGGGAACCGGGGAGCTGTTTTTT.

This chain connects TRBV6-5 to TRBJ1-1; D remains unclear. V shed 7 bases and J shed 4 bases, with 13 bases lying between them. CDR1 and CDR2 from the germline V gene are MNHEY and SVGAGI. The CDR3 is 13 residues long. CDR3 residues: CASTPSPSTEAFF. CDR3 nucleotides: TGTGCCAGCACCCCTAGTCCCAGCACTGAAGCTTTCTTT.

J is TRBJ1-2 and V is TRBV7-2; D unclear. The CDR3 is 12 amino acids. The ends were cut back, 4 bases at V and 6 bases at J, with 9 bases in the middle. Looked up from germline, CDR1 is SGHTA and CDR2 is FQGNSA. In DNA form, the CDR3 reads TGTGCCAGCAGCTCCCGGGGAGATGGCTACACCTTC. It is translated as CASSSRGDGYTF.

This clone was counted a few times. This specimen includes other DNA sequences encoding the same CDR3. The chain is built from TRBV5-6 and TRBJ2-2; D unresolved. The CDR3 is 16 amino acids. Trimming took 4 bases from V and 1 from J, leaving 14 bases between them. Looked up from germline, CDR1 is SGHDT and CDR2 is YYEEEE. CDR3 residues: CASSPGTFLNTGELFF. Written as DNA, the CDR3 is TGTGCCAGCAGCCCAGGCACGTTCCTGAACACCGGGGAGCTGTTTTTT.

This clone was detected only a few times. The gene calls are TRBV7-9 and TRBJ1-4; D may be TRBD1 (5 bases). V shed 3 bases and J shed 5 bases, with 13 bases lying between them. From germline, CDR1 is SEHNR and CDR2 FQNEAQ (reference sequence). The CDR3 runs to 15 residues. CDR3 coding DNA: TGTGCCAGCAGCTTCGAGGGAGGGGACAATGAAAAACTGTTTTTT. Translation gives CASSFEGGDNEKLFF.

This chain links TRBV19 with TRBJ2-3; TRBD2 agrees at 10 bases. V lost 7 bases, J lost 0 bases, and 7 bases stayed unmatched. The germline V gene encodes CDR1 LNHDA and CDR2 SQIVND (reference sequence). This CDR3 spans 16 amino acids. Here the CDR3 reads CASIPGLAFSTDTQYF. The CDR3 region has the DNA TGTGCCAGTATTCCGGGACTAGCGTTTAGCACAGATACGCAGTATTTT.

A few counts support this clone. V gene TRBV25-1 combines with J gene TRBJ2-7; TRBD1 might be the D (6 bases). The CDR3 extends over 13 amino acids. CDR1 is MGHDK, CDR2 SYGVNS, per germline. The V end was cut by 3 bases, the J end by 2 bases, with 8 bases between. This chain's CDR3 is CASSDRGTYEQYF. CDR3 sequence (DNA): TGTGCCAGCAGTGACAGGGGAACCTACGAGCAGTACTTC.

This clone was counted a few times. The genes are TRBV5-6 and TRBJ1-2; D call uncertain. V was pared by 0 bases and J by 8 bases, with 26 bases between. The CDR3 is made up of 18 amino acids. Germline loops: CDR1 SGHDT, CDR2 YYEEEE. The CDR3 nucleotides are TGTGCCAGCAGCTTGGCCATAGGGTCTAGGGCTTGGTCGGGAGGCTACACCTTC. Translation: CASSLAIGSRAWSGGYTF.

The CDR3 region is CASTPSPSYEQYF. CDR3 nucleotides: TGTGCCAGCACCCCCTCCCCCAGCTACGAGCAGTACTTC. This chain connects TRBV2 to TRBJ2-7; D not resolved. The CDR3 spans 13 residues. Trimming shortened V by 7 bases and J by 3 bases, and 13 bases separated the two germline ends. The germline CDR1 and CDR2 sequences are SNHLY and FYNNEI.

The chain links TRBV2 to TRBJ2-7, with 7 bases fitting TRBD1. Germline V gene data show CDR1 as SNHLY and CDR2 as FYNNEI. The CDR3 has 13 residues. Unmatched junction bases numbered 5, after V lost 6 bases and J lost 3 bases. The CDR3 sequence: CASRGQTLYEQYF. CDR3 in DNA: TGTGCCAGCAGGGGACAGACTCTCTACGAGCAGTACTTC.

V gene TRBV5-3 combines with J gene TRBJ1-5; perhaps TRBD1 as D (5 bases). TRBV5-3 is marked as an open reading frame, function uncertain. V lost 5 bases to trimming and J lost 5 bases, with 8 bases between them. The CDR3 covers 12 residues. The CDR3 sequence: CARSGADQPQHF. The CDR3 coding sequence is TGTGCCAGAAGTGGGGCGGATCAGCCCCAGCATTTT.

The chain is built from TRBV4-3 and TRBJ1-2; tentative D call: TRBD1 (6 bases). V was shortened by 1 base and J by 2 bases, with 14 bases between the two germline ends. This CDR3 spans 16 amino acids. The V gene's germline CDR1 is LGHNA and CDR2 YSLEER. The CDR3 DNA is TGCGCCAGCAGCCAAGGAGGGGGAACGTGGAACTATGGCTACACCTTC. Protein: CASSQGGGTWNYGYTF.

This clone was seen a few times. The rearrangement joins TRBV19 to TRBJ1-1; D might be TRBD1 (5 bases). Trimming took off 7 bases at V and 5 bases at J, with 17 bases between the two ends. Germline CDR1 LNHDA, CDR2 SQIVND (reference sequence). The CDR3 consists of 14 residues. The CDR3 region is CASTGLFVETEAFF. The CDR3 DNA reads as TGTGCCAGTACAGGGTTATTCGTAGAAACTGAAGCTTTCTTT.

This clone was counted between two and nine times. An end of the junction differs from the germline gene, which may be a read error. The rearrangement uses TRBV6-5 and TRBJ2-3; TRBD1 aligns across 8 bases. This CDR3 contains 15 residues. Germline V gene sequence: CDR1 MNHEY, CDR2 SVGAGI. CDR3 protein: CASNYLGQGTDTQYF. In DNA, the CDR3 is TGTGCCAGCAATTACCTCGGACAGGGAACAGATACGCAGTATTTT.